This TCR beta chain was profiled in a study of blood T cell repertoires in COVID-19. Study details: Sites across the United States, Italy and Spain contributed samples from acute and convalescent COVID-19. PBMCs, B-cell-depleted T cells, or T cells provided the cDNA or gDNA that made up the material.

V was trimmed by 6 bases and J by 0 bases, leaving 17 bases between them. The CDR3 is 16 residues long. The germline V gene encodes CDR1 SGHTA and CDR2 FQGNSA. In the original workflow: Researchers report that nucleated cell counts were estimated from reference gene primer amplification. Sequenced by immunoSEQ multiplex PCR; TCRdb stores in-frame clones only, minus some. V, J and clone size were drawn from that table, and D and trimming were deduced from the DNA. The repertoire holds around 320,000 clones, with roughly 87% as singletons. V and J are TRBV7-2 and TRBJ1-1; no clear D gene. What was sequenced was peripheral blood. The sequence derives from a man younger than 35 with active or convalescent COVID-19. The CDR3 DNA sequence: TGTGCCAGCAGACGACACACCTCCACCATGAACACTGAAGCTTTCTTT. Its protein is CASRRHTSTMNTEAFF.